Shown below are 27 T cell receptor beta chains from a single sample sequenced in a study of blood T cell repertoires in COVID-19. Assay: immunoSEQ multiplex PCR; the TCRdb copy retains only in-frame clones and omits some. The sample lists about 190,000 clones, more than 70% occurring once. What was sequenced was peripheral blood. The receptor source for this set is a woman of 80 years or more with active or convalescent COVID-19.

This chain connects TRBV18 to TRBJ1-3; D gene uncertain. V dropped 3 bases and J dropped 4 bases, with 4 bases sitting between them. CDR3 length: 12 amino acids. Per germline, CDR1 KGHSH and CDR2 LQKENI. The CDR3 loop is CASSPPGNTIYF. In DNA form, the CDR3 reads TGTGCCAGCTCACCCCCGGGAAACACCATATATTTT.

CDR3 coding DNA: TGTGCCAGCAGCCAACAGGGGGCGCTTGGCTACACCTTC. Translated: CASSQQGALGYTF. The chain carries TRBV3-1 (or the pseudogene TRBV3-2) and TRBJ1-2; 8 bases align to TRBD1. CDR3 length: 13 residues. V lost 2 bases and J lost 7; bases outside the gene matches: 3. Per the germline V gene, CDR1 is LGHDT and CDR2 is YNNKEL (reference sequence).

This clone has more than one count but fewer than ten. The genes are TRBV19 and TRBJ1-4; no clear D gene. Germline-derived CDR1 and CDR2 are LNHDA and SQIVND (reference sequence). The CDR3 has 13 amino acids. Trimming took off 8 bases at V and 8 bases at J, with 15 bases between the two ends. CDR3 protein: CASQIRGGEKLFF. The CDR3 region has the DNA TGTGCCAGTCAGATCCGGGGTGGAGAAAAACTGTTTTTT.

This chain links TRBV5-1 with TRBJ2-1; 9 bases agree with TRBD1. In germline, CDR1 is SGHRS, CDR2 YFSETQ. J was trimmed by 6 bases and V by 9 bases; bases with no gene match: 13. The length of the CDR3 is 15 residues. This CDR3 is CATKLGTGSGNEQFF. CDR3 bases: TGCGCCACCAAACTCGGGACAGGGTCCGGCAATGAGCAGTTCTTC.

The J gene is TRBJ2-1, the V gene TRBV2; the D gene is possibly TRBD1 (5 bases). The CDR3 is 15 residues long. The germline V gene encodes CDR1 SNHLY and CDR2 FYNNEI. V shed 6 bases and J shed 5 bases, with 17 bases lying between them. The CDR3 bases are TGTGCCAGCAGCGCATCAGGGTTGTCCAACAATGAGCAGTTCTTC. Encoded protein: CASSASGLSNNEQFF.

In its sample, this clone was seen a few times. The sample has other DNA sequences that encode this CDR3 too. This chain links TRBV6-5 with TRBJ2-7, with TRBD1 as a possible D gene (5 bases). The CDR3 consists of 14 residues. Trimming stripped 1 base from V and 2 bases from J, with 9 bases between. Germline CDR1 is MNHEY and CDR2 is SVGAGI. DNA for the CDR3: TGTGCCAGCAGTTACTTAGACAGAACCTACGAGCAGTACTTC. Translated: CASSYLDRTYEQYF.

The J gene is TRBJ2-2, the V gene TRBV5-4; 11 bases align to TRBD2. Losses at the gene ends were 4 bases for V and 6 bases for J; bases not matched to a gene: 5. CDR3 length: 15 residues. The germline V gene has CDR1 SGHNT and CDR2 YYREEE (reference sequence). The DNA of the CDR3 is TGTGCCAGCAGCCTGAATAGCGGGAGGGCCGGGGAGCTGTTTTTT. Translated, it gives CASSLNSGRAGELFF.

The chain carries TRBV9 and TRBJ2-7, with D possibly being TRBD1 (6 bases). The germline V gene encodes CDR1 SGDLS and CDR2 YYNGEE. CDR3 length: 16 residues. V gave up 0 bases and J gave up 5 bases, with 18 bases separating them. CDR3 DNA sequence: TGTGCCAGCAGCGTAGGACAGGCTGCTTGGACCCACGAGCAGTACTTC. Translated: CASSVGQAAWTHEQYF.

This chain connects TRBV6-5 to TRBJ2-2, with D unclear. The V gene's germline CDR1 is MNHEY and CDR2 SVGAGI. Deletions cut 0 bases from V and 1 base from J, with 9 bases between. The CDR3 has 16 amino acids. Written as DNA, the CDR3 is TGTGCCAGCAGTTACTCGAACGAGCGGAACACCGGGGAGCTGTTTTTT. Residues: CASSYSNERNTGELFF.

The rearrangement joins TRBV5-4 to TRBJ2-1, with 7 bases aligning to TRBD2. V lost 2 bases and J lost 0; bases outside the gene matches: 2. This CDR3 is 15 amino acids long. Germline V lookup: CDR1 SGHNT, CDR2 YYREEE (reference sequence). DNA of the CDR3: TGTGCCAGCAGCTTAGGCGGGAGCTCCTACAATGAGCAGTTCTTC. Amino acids: CASSLGGSSYNEQFF.

V is TRBV29-1 and J is TRBJ1-1; the match to TRBD1 covers 8 bases. Germline V CDR1 and CDR2: SQVTM, ANQGSEA. The ends lost 8 bases at V and 4 bases at J; junction bases unmatched: 12. CDR3 size: 14 residues. The CDR3 DNA sequence: TGCAGCATTAAACGGGACAGGATTTCCACTGAAGCTTTCTTT. It translates to CSIKRDRISTEAFF.

The chain has TRBV2 and TRBJ1-5; 9 bases align to TRBD1. CDR3 length: 14 residues. J lost 7 bases, V lost 5 bases, and 6 bases had no gene match. Germline loops: CDR1 SNHLY, CDR2 FYNNEI. CDR3: CASSYGQGKQPQHF. The CDR3 DNA reads TGTGCCAGCAGTTACGGACAGGGGAAACAGCCCCAGCATTTT.

V gene TRBV9 combines with J gene TRBJ1-4, with TRBD1 matching 9 bases. The CDR3 runs 15 residues. Germline CDR1 and CDR2: SGDLS and YYNGEE. After removal of 2 bases from V and 6 bases from J, the junction contained 5 bases not matched to a gene. The CDR3 coding sequence is TGTGCCAGCAGCGTCCAAGGGACAGGGTATGAAAAACTGTTTTTT. Its translation: CASSVQGTGYEKLFF.

The gene calls are TRBV6-6 and TRBJ2-7; 10 bases match TRBD1. This CDR3 contains 13 residues. CDR1 and CDR2 from the germline V gene are MNHNY and SVGAGI (reference sequence). The V gene end was trimmed by 10 bases and the J gene end by 4 bases; junction bases not matched to a gene: 7. Written as DNA, the CDR3 is TGTGCCACCGGGGGGACAGGGGTTTACGAGCAGTACTTC. Residues: CATGGTGVYEQYF.

CDR3 DNA sequence: TGTGCCAGCTCCGACATAGGTTCCTACGAGCAGTACTTC. Its protein product is CASSDIGSYEQYF. This chain uses TRBV6-5 with TRBJ2-7; no reliable D call. V was shortened by 8 bases and J by 1 base, with 12 bases between the two germline ends. Germline loops: CDR1 MNHEY, CDR2 SVGAGI. The CDR3 is 13 amino acids.

The CDR3 spells CASRGGNPNYGYTF. DNA for the CDR3: TGTGCCAGCAGAGGAGGAAATCCTAACTATGGCTACACCTTC. J is TRBJ1-2 and V is TRBV7-9; D gene unclear. V was shortened by 6 bases and J by 0 bases, with 11 bases between the two germline ends. CDR3 size: 14 residues. CDR1 is SEHNR, CDR2 FQNEAQ, per germline (reference sequence).

The V call is TRBV20-1, the J call TRBJ2-1; maybe TRBD2 (6 bases). V was pared by 3 bases and J by 7 bases, with 16 bases between. Per the germline V gene, CDR1 is DFQATT and CDR2 is SNEGSKA (reference sequence). This CDR3 region has 14 residues. CDR3 DNA: TGCAGTGCTAGTGCTAGCGCATTGTTAAATGAGCAGTTCTTC. Translating it yields CSASASALLNEQFF.

V gene TRBV18 combines with J gene TRBJ1-1, with D possibly TRBD1 on 5 matching bases. Germline V gene lookup returns CDR1 KGHSH and CDR2 LQKENI. There are 14 residues in the CDR3. Trimming stripped 2 bases from V and 3 bases from J, with 10 bases between. CDR3 amino acids: CASSPIPGDTEAFF. In nucleotides, the CDR3 is TGTGCCAGCTCACCAATACCGGGGGACACTGAAGCTTTCTTT.

This chain joins TRBV3-1 (or the pseudogene TRBV3-2) and TRBJ2-5, with D unresolved. Germline V gene lookup returns CDR1 LGHDT and CDR2 YNNKEL (reference sequence). The V gene lost 2 bases and the J gene lost 2 bases, with 12 bases spanning the gap. This CDR3 region has 15 residues. The DNA of the CDR3 is TGTGCCAGCAGCCAAAATCCAGGTCTACAAGAGACCCAGTACTTC. It is translated as CASSQNPGLQETQYF.

This clone was seen repeatedly, ten times or more. This chain connects TRBV7-9 to TRBJ2-1; possible D gene TRBD2, 5 bases. The V end lost 3 bases, the J end lost 6 bases, and 9 bases lay between the germline ends. The CDR3 length is 13 residues. CDR1 SEHNR and CDR2 FQNEAQ come from the germline V gene (reference sequence). The CDR3 is CASSFVASNEQFF. CDR3 nucleotide sequence: TGTGCCAGCAGCTTCGTAGCGTCCAATGAGCAGTTCTTC.

The J gene is TRBJ1-1, the V gene TRBV10-3; TRBD1 agrees at 8 bases. V lost 2 bases and J lost 3; bases outside the gene matches: 2. Germline CDR1 reads ENHRY; CDR2 reads SYGVKD. The CDR3 totals 14 residues. This chain's CDR3 is CAISEAGGDTEAFF. The CDR3 bases are TGTGCCATCAGTGAGGCAGGGGGCGACACTGAAGCTTTCTTT.

This clone was observed at least ten times. V is TRBV27 and J is TRBJ2-7; TRBD1 is a possible D gene (6 bases). The V gene lost 4 bases and the J gene lost 6 bases, with 13 bases spanning the gap. Germline lookup yields CDR1 MNHEY and CDR2 SMNVEV (reference sequence). There are 13 residues in the CDR3. As DNA, the CDR3 is TGTGCCAGCAGTTCCGGGACACGGGGCGAGCAGTACTTC. Translating it yields CASSSGTRGEQYF.

This sequence joins TRBV11-2 and TRBJ2-2; TRBD2 aligns across 13 bases. Trimming removed 4 bases from V and 7 bases from J; junction bases left unmatched: 3. CDR1 and CDR2 from the germline V gene are SGHAT and FQNNGV. The CDR3 is 15 amino acids. CDR3: CASSSGLAGHGELFF. The CDR3 DNA reads as TGTGCCAGCAGCTCGGGACTAGCGGGACACGGGGAGCTGTTTTTT.

The chain is built from TRBV7-6 and TRBJ2-2, with D perhaps TRBD1 (5 bases). The V gene's germline CDR1 is SGHVS and CDR2 FNYEAQ. V gave up 0 bases and J gave up 1 base, with 9 bases separating them. CDR3 size: 16 residues. CDR3: CASSLALRENTGELFF. The DNA for the CDR3 is TGTGCCAGCAGCTTAGCCCTCAGGGAGAACACCGGGGAGCTGTTTTTT.

The chain combines TRBV7-2 with TRBJ1-2; 7 bases match TRBD1. In germline, CDR1 is SGHTA, CDR2 FQGNSA. V lost 5 bases to trimming and J lost 7 bases; unmatched junction nucleotides: 10. CDR3 length: 14 residues. CDR3 protein: CASSVTQGWLGYTF. The CDR3 region has the DNA TGTGCCAGCAGCGTCACACAGGGGTGGCTTGGCTACACCTTC.

The chain combines TRBV19 with TRBJ1-2; TRBD1 might be the D (6 bases). The V end was cut by 9 bases, the J end by 8 bases, with 22 bases between. The CDR3 runs 14 residues. Germline CDR1 and CDR2: LNHDA and SQIVND (reference sequence). The CDR3 reads CASDLTGYRGGYTF. In DNA, the CDR3 is TGTGCCAGCGACCTAACAGGGTATCGTGGAGGCTACACCTTC. The full variable domain, rest sourced from reference TRBV19 and TRBJ1-2, is DGGITQSPKYLFRKEGQNVTLSCEQNLNHDAMYWYRQDPGQGLRLIYYSQIVNDFQKGDIAEGYSVSREKKESFPLTVTSAQKNPTAFYLCASDLTGYRGGYTFGSGTRLTVV.

The V gene is TRBV2, the J gene TRBJ2-1; possibly TRBD2 for D (7 bases). Germline assignment: CDR1 SNHLY and CDR2 FYNNEI. CDR3 length: 12 amino acids. Trimming shortened V by 8 bases and J by 9 bases, and 14 bases separated the two germline ends. The CDR3 DNA follows: TGTGCCAGCGGGGCGGGGGCAGGTGAGCAGTTCTTC. This sequence encodes CASGAGAGEQFF.